These 22 T cell receptor beta chains share one sample of origin, sequenced in a study of CD8 T cells in Susac syndrome. cDNA came from approximately 0.5 to 1 ug RNA primed by random hexamers. Using its own MiXCR run on the immunoSEQ multiplex PCR reads, TCRdb lists one record per CDR3 protein. The sample lists 210,000 or so distinct CDR3 sequences, 85% to 95% seen once, with around 0.16% in the top ten. Sequencing was done on a sample of CD4+ T cells from PBMCs. These receptors were taken from a human donor with Susac syndrome.

The gene calls are TRBV5-1 and TRBJ2-5; unclear D gene. V was clipped by 2 bases and J by 9 bases, with 14 bases between them. The CDR3 sequence is 13 residues long. Per germline, CDR1 SGHRS and CDR2 YFSETQ. Here the CDR3 reads CASSFSRPGSQYF. The CDR3 coding sequence is TGCGCCAGCAGCTTCTCCCGCCCAGGTTCCCAGTACTTC.

The chain joins TRBV6-2 or TRBV6-3 to TRBJ1-1, with 10 positions matching TRBD1. This CDR3 has 16 amino acids. Germline V gene lookup returns CDR1 MNHEY and CDR2 SVGEGT. Losses at the gene ends were 2 bases for V and 5 bases for J; bases not matched to a gene: 8. In nucleotides, the CDR3 is TGTGCCAGCAGTTACGAGTCTCTGGGACAGGGGACTGAAGCTTTCTTT. Translation gives CASSYESLGQGTEAFF.

The chain joins TRBV7-8 to TRBJ2-1; the D gene is possibly TRBD2 (5 bases). Germline CDR1 and CDR2: SGHVS and FQNEAQ. Trimming stripped 5 bases from V and 6 bases from J, with 17 bases between. The CDR3 sequence is 15 residues long. The CDR3, as DNA: TGTGCCAGCAGCCTCTCGGGAACGCTGGCCAATGAGCAGTTCTTC. Encoded protein: CASSLSGTLANEQFF.

The V call is TRBV3-1, the J call TRBJ1-1; D possibly corresponds to TRBD1 (6 bases). Per germline, CDR1 LGHDT and CDR2 YNNKEL (reference sequence). Trimming took 3 bases from V and 5 from J, leaving 10 bases between them. The CDR3 is 13 amino acids. CDR3 DNA: TGTGCCAGCAGCCACAGGGGAGAAACTGAAGCTTTCTTT. This sequence encodes CASSHRGETEAFF.

The J gene is TRBJ1-1, the V gene TRBV30; tentative D call: TRBD1 (5 bases). Trimming left V 0 bases short and J 0 bases short, with 11 bases between. From germline, CDR1 is GTSNPN and CDR2 SVGIG (reference sequence). The CDR3 loop spans 15 amino acids. This chain's CDR3 is CAWSVRGTLNTEAFF. The CDR3 DNA reads TGTGCCTGGAGTGTACGGGGCACCTTGAACACTGAAGCTTTCTTT. The full variable domain, with the rest looked up from reference TRBV30 and TRBJ1-1, is SQTIHQWPATLVQPVGSPLSLECTVEGTSNPNLYWYRQAAGRGLQLLFYSVGIGQISSEVPQNLSASRPQDRQFILSSKKLLLSDSGFYLCAWSVRGTLNTEAFFGQGTRLTVV.

This chain connects TRBV9 to TRBJ1-4, with D uncertain. Germline CDR1 and CDR2: SGDLS and YYNGEE. The V gene lost 3 bases and the J gene lost 2 bases, with 8 bases spanning the gap. This CDR3 comprises 14 residues. In nucleotides, the CDR3 is TGTGCCAGCAGCGCCAATCCCACTAATGAAAAACTGTTTTTT. Its translation: CASSANPTNEKLFF.

V gene TRBV20-1 combines with J gene TRBJ2-3; 7 positions match TRBD1. The J segment lost 0 bases and the V segment lost 6 bases, leaving 9 bases of the junction unmatched. CDR1 is DFQATT and CDR2 is SNEGSKA in the germline V gene (reference sequence). CDR3 size: 15 residues. For the CDR3, the DNA is TGCAGTGCCATAGGGACAGCGATTAGCACAGATACGCAGTATTTT. Translation: CSAIGTAISTDTQYF.

This chain joins TRBV20-1 and TRBJ2-3, with 7 bases that match TRBD2. Trimming at V came to 6 bases and at J to 3 bases, leaving 12 bases not matched to a gene. The germline gives CDR1 DFQATT, CDR2 SNEGSKA (reference sequence). The CDR3 has 15 residues. CDR3 protein: CSATGGTRMTDTQYF. The CDR3 region has the DNA TGCAGTGCCACCGGGGGGACCCGAATGACAGATACGCAGTATTTT.

The chain employs TRBV6-2 or TRBV6-3 and TRBJ2-1; D may be TRBD2 (5 bases). In germline, CDR1 is MNHEY, CDR2 SVGEGT. This CDR3 has 16 amino acids. The germline V and J ends were trimmed by 0 bases and 2 bases, with 11 bases remaining between them. CDR3 sequence (DNA): TGTGCCAGCAGTTACTCGAGAGGGTCCACCTACAATGAGCAGTTCTTC. As protein: CASSYSRGSTYNEQFF.

The chain's CDR3 is CASSLNGVETGNTIYF. The CDR3 nucleotides read TGTGCCAGCAGTTTAAATGGGGTCGAGACTGGAAACACCATATATTTT. V and J are TRBV12-3 or TRBV12-4 and TRBJ1-3; D gene unclear. The CDR3 has 16 amino acids. V was trimmed by 2 bases and J by 2 bases, leaving 13 bases between them.

The chain employs TRBV12-3 or TRBV12-4 and TRBJ1-5; D gene ambiguous. CDR3 length: 15 amino acids. Trimming removed 6 bases from V and 5 bases from J, with 17 bases in between. CDR3 sequence reads: CASRKEEGGHQPQHF. DNA for the CDR3: TGTGCCAGCAGAAAAGAGGAGGGAGGGCATCAGCCCCAGCATTTT.

The chain has TRBV29-1 and TRBJ2-5; D is undetermined. CDR1 and CDR2 (germline): SQVTM, ANQGSEA. The CDR3 covers 10 residues. V lost 4 bases and J 5 bases, leaving 5 bases between the germline ends. As DNA, the CDR3 is TGCAGCGTTGCCTGGGAGACCCAGTACTTC. This encodes CSVAWETQYF.

The rearrangement links TRBV6-5 to TRBJ2-5; 7 bases match TRBD1. J was trimmed by 6 bases and V by 7 bases; bases with no gene match: 8. Germline lookup yields CDR1 MNHEY and CDR2 SVGAGI. The CDR3 is 13 residues long. CDR3: CASKGAMTKTQYF. The CDR3 DNA follows: TGTGCCAGCAAGGGGGCGATGACAAAGACCCAGTACTTC.

The rearrangement uses TRBV9 and TRBJ2-1; TRBD1 agrees at 8 bases. Unmatched junction bases numbered 3, after V lost 0 bases and J lost 7 bases. The CDR3 has 14 amino acids. CDR1 and CDR2 (germline): SGDLS, YYNGEE. The CDR3 region is CASSVGQGRNEQFF. The CDR3 DNA sequence: TGTGCCAGCAGCGTAGGACAGGGGAGGAATGAGCAGTTCTTC.

V usage is TRBV20-1 and J usage is TRBJ2-3; possibly TRBD1 for D (5 bases). The germline CDR1 and CDR2 sequences are DFQATT and SNEGSKA (reference sequence). CDR3 length equals 14 residues. With 6 bases removed from V and 4 bases from J, the gap between germline ends came to 17 bases. The CDR3 sequence: CSARVSIVADTQYF. The CDR3 nucleotides read TGCAGTGCCAGGGTTTCGATCGTGGCAGATACGCAGTATTTT.

The gene calls are TRBV20-1 and TRBJ2-7, with 8 bases fitting TRBD1. After removal of 6 bases from V and 4 bases from J, the junction contained 11 bases not matched to a gene. This CDR3 has 14 amino acids. Germline lookup yields CDR1 DFQATT and CDR2 SNEGSKA (reference sequence). For the CDR3, the DNA is TGCAGTGCCTCGGACAGGGCCCGTTCTTACGAGCAGTACTTC. Translating it yields CSASDRARSYEQYF.

The rearrangement uses TRBV7-2 and TRBJ2-7, with D maybe TRBD1 (6 bases). The germline V gene has CDR1 SGHTA and CDR2 FQGNSA. V was shortened by 4 bases and J by 7 bases, with 14 bases between the two germline ends. The CDR3 is made up of 13 amino acids. Written as DNA, the CDR3 is TGTGCCAGCAGCTCAACAGGGAGAGAGGAGCAGTACTTC. Translation: CASSSTGREEQYF.

The chain carries TRBV6-2 or TRBV6-3 and TRBJ2-5, with TRBD1 matching over 8 bases. The length of the CDR3 is 14 residues. Per germline, CDR1 MNHEY and CDR2 SVGEGT. J lost 5 bases, V lost 6 bases, and 8 bases had no gene match. For the CDR3, the DNA is TGTGCCAGCAGCCCGGACAGGGCTGGGGAGACCCAGTACTTC. Translating gives CASSPDRAGETQYF.

This chain connects TRBV3-1 to TRBJ1-6, with TRBD1 matching 9 bases. Germline lookup yields CDR1 LGHDT and CDR2 YNNKEL (reference sequence). The ends lost 1 base at V and 4 bases at J; junction bases unmatched: 5. The CDR3 has 17 amino acids. This CDR3 is CASSQAGQGAYNSPLHF. The CDR3 DNA follows: TGTGCCAGCAGCCAAGCGGGACAGGGCGCGTATAATTCACCCCTCCACTTT.

J is TRBJ2-2 and V is TRBV12-3 or TRBV12-4, with TRBD1 matching over 7 bases. V shed 5 bases and J 2 bases; nucleotides not matched to a gene: 5. CDR3 length: 15 residues. CDR3 residues: CASSTGAPNTGELFF. The CDR3 DNA reads as TGTGCCAGCAGTACAGGGGCCCCCAACACCGGGGAGCTGTTTTTT.

The chain is built from TRBV30 and TRBJ1-2, with no clear D. Trimming removed 4 bases from V and 6 bases from J, with 12 bases in between. The CDR3 has 12 residues. CDR1 is GTSNPN and CDR2 is SVGIG in the germline V gene (reference sequence). CDR3 DNA: TGTGCCTGGACCGCAACCCAGGATGGCTACACCTTC. Translation gives CAWTATQDGYTF.

This rearrangement joins TRBV20-1 to TRBJ2-3, with 12 bases lining up with TRBD2. CDR1 DFQATT and CDR2 SNEGSKA come from the germline V gene (reference sequence). V was pared by 7 bases and J by 6 bases, with 14 bases of the junction left unmatched. The CDR3 length is 16 residues. Here the CDR3 DNA reads TGCAGTGTCGAGGCTAGCGGGGGGGTTTCCTATGATACGCAGTATTTT. It codes for CSVEASGGVSYDTQYF.